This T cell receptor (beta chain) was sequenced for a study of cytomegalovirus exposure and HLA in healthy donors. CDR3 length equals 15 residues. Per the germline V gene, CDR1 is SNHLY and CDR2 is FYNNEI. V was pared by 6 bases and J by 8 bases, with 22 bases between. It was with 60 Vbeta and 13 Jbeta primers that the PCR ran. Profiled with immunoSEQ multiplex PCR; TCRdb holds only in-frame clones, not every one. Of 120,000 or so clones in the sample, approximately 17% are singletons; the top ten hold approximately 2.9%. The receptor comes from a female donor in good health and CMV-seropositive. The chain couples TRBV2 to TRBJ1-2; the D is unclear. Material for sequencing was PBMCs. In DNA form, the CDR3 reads TGTGCCAGCAGGAGTCTCCAACAGATACCTATGGGCTACACCTTC. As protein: CASRSLQQIPMGYTF. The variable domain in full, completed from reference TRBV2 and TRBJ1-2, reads EPEVTQTPSHQVTQMGQEVILRCVPISNHLYFYWYRQILGQKVEFLVSFYNNEISEKSEIFDDQFSVERPDGSNFTLKIRSTKLEDSAMYFCASRSLQQIPMGYTFGSGTRLTVV.